This TCR beta chain was retrieved from a study of vaccination and CD4 T cells after COVID-19 (dated by TCRdb to between 2021 and 2022). Notes on the research overall: Every convalescent patient had a positive nasal swab PCR test for SARS-CoV-2, with mild disease in eight to ten patients and severe disease in one. Post-vaccine blood samples were taken a median of around 68 days after the second vaccine dose, with a range of roughly 14 to 241 days. The spike-specific CD4+ TCR repertoire was compared before and after mRNA vaccination in approximately ten COVID-19 convalescent patients and a handful of infection-naive healthy vaccine recipients. In control cultures, a CEFX viral epitope pool was used as positive control, an HIV-1 Nef peptide pool was used as negative control, or no peptide was added. Culture stimuli were overlapping spike peptide pools from SARS-CoV-2 and from the common cold coronaviruses HCoV-NL63, HCoV-OC43 and HCoV-229E. Post-COVID blood samples from convalescent patients were collected a median of approximately 93 days after diagnosis, with a range of roughly 35 to 180 days. Two doses of either the Pfizer-BioNTech BNT162b2 vaccine (n=8) or the Moderna mRNA-1273 vaccine (n=2) were administered to participants. The convalescent cohort included six males and four females, with two Hispanic individuals, seven Caucasians, two Asians and one multiracial person. General findings and caveats noted by the study authors: In convalescent patients, a median approximately 89% of post-vaccine SARS-CoV-2-reactive clones were detected only after vaccination, suggesting vaccine-specific priming. Of the vaccine-specific clones found in convalescent patients, nearly all (304 of 307) were mono-reactive for SARS-CoV-2 spike instead of being cross-reactive with common cold coronaviruses. The number of convalescent patients in the study was relatively small, and the study did not examine early timepoints following natural infection. Although the median number of SARS-CoV-2-reactive clonotypes went up from around 20 after infection to 35 to 40 after vaccination, the increase was not significant.

Only a few counts were recorded for this clonotype. Its target antigen remains unknown. The sample holds no much larger clone one base away, and base qualities are not on file. Libraries were made using PCR. At the Johns Hopkins FTIC core, DNA from the cultured CD4+ T cells underwent TCR sequencing with the Oncomine TCR Beta short-read assay. Genomic DNA was extracted from the cultured CD4+ T cells with the QIAamp micro DNA kit. Oncomine TCR Beta libraries from cultured CD4+ T cells were pooled using unique dual indexes and sequenced on an Illumina iSeq 100. For the original study's pipeline: Non-productive sequences were removed, and CDR3s not starting with C, not ending with F or W, or shorter than 7 amino acids were discarded. Antigen-specific clonotypes were identified using the MANAFEST web application through comparison of peptide-stimulated wells with reference and other culture wells. To be called positive, a clone needed an FDR below 0.05, an odds ratio above 5, and a productive frequency above 0.1% in at least two of three replicate wells. Clonotypes that were significantly expanded in both SARS-CoV-2 spike wells and at least one common cold coronavirus spike condition were defined as cross-reactive. CDR3 homology was assessed with Levenshtein distances (stringdist) and unrooted phylogenetic trees (ape) in R version 3.6.1. The public reads were quality trimmed at Q25 with fastp and then assembled into clones with MiXCR by TCRdb, keeping productive beta chains. CDR3 protein duplicates are merged, each entry listing the most common genes and DNA. Here the V and J calls rest on TCRdb's processing, not on the authors' analysis. The sample contains about 21,000 distinct CDR3 sequences, 35% to 50% of them found a single time. The top ten clones comprise 7% to 9.5% of the sample.

Including the terminal cysteine and phenylalanine, the CDR3 comprises 16 residues. Only the CDR3 DNA stays, 48 bases, in frame from base 1. V and J are truncated by 5 bases and 2 bases respectively, leaving an intervening sequence of 18 bases. CDR1 and CDR2 were assigned from the germline V gene as MNHNS and SASEGT. The treatment or condition tag for this specimen amounts to: roughly 10-day PBMC culture with coronavirus spike peptide pools or control peptides (ViraFEST assay). To expand antigen-specific T cells with peptide pools and then pick out the expanded clonotypes through TCR sequencing, the study relied on the ViraFEST assay. Positive SARS-CoV-2 PCR tests in the convalescent patients dated from March to December 2020, before Alpha, Beta and Delta variants emerged in the United States. Each well held roughly 2 million PBMCs cultured in IMDM containing roughly 5% human AB serum and roughly 10 IU/ml IL-2, with about 9.1 ug/ml peptide pools added. On days 3 and 7, half of the culture medium was replaced with fresh IL-2-containing medium. CD4+ T cells were isolated after roughly 10 days of culture through negative selection using the EasySep CD4+ T cell isolation kit. Ficoll-Paque Plus gradient centrifugation was used to isolate PBMCs from whole blood, and the isolated PBMCs were then either used fresh or cryopreserved at -140C. Each culture condition was generally run in triplicate wells.

The chain is encoded by TRBV6-1 joined to TRBJ2-5, with TRBD1 as a weak D call on 6 bases. This material consisted of CD4+ T cells from blood, cultured in vitro, taken after SARS-CoV-2 vaccination. The TCR originated in a human donor who had recovered from COVID-19. This receptor carries the CDR3 CASSSKSGASQETQYF. The nucleotide sequence is given as TGTGCCAGCAGTAGCAAGTCAGGGGCTAGTCAAGAGACCCAGTACTTC.